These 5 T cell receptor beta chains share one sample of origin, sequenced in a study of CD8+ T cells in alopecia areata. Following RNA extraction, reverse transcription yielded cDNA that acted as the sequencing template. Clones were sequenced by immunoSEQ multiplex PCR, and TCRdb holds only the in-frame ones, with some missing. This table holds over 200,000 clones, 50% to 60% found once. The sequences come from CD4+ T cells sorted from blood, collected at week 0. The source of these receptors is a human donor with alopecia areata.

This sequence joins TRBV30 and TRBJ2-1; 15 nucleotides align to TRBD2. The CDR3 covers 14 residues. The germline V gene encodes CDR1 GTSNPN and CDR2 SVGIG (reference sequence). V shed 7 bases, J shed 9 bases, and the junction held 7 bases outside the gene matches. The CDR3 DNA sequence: TGTGCCTCCCTGGGACTAGCGGGAGGAGGTGAGCAGTTCTTC. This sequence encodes CASLGLAGGGEQFF.

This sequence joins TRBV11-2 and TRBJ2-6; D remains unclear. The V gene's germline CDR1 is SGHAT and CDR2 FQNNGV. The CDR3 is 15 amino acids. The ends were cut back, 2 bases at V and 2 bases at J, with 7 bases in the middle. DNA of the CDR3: TGTGCCAGCAGCTTATCTGGAACTGGGGCCAACGTCCTGACTTTC. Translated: CASSLSGTGANVLTF.

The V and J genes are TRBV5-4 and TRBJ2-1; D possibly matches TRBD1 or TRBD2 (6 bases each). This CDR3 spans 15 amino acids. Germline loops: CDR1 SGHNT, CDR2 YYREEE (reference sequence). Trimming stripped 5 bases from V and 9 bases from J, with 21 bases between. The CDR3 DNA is TGTGCCAGCAGGCCGGGACTCCAAGGCAGGGGTGAGCAGTTCTTC. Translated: CASRPGLQGRGEQFF. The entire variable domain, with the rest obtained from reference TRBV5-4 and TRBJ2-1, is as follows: ETGVTQSPTHLIKTRGQQVTLRCSSQSGHNTVSWYQQALGQGPQFIFQYYREEENGRGNFPPRFSGLQFPNYSSELNVNALELDDSALYLCASRPGLQGRGEQFFGPGTRLTVL.

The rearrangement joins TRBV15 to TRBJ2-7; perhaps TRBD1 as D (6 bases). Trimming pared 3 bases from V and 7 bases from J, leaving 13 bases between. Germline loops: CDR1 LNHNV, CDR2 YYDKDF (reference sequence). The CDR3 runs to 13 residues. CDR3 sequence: CATSRATGWEQYF. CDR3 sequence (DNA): TGTGCCACCAGCAGGGCTACAGGGTGGGAGCAGTACTTC.

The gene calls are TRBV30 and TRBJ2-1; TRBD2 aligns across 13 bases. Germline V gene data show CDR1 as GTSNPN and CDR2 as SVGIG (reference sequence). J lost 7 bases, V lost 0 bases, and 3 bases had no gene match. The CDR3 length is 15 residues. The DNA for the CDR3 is TGTGCCTGGAGTGTACAACTAGCGGGAGGGAATGAGCAGTTCTTC. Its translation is CAWSVQLAGGNEQFF.